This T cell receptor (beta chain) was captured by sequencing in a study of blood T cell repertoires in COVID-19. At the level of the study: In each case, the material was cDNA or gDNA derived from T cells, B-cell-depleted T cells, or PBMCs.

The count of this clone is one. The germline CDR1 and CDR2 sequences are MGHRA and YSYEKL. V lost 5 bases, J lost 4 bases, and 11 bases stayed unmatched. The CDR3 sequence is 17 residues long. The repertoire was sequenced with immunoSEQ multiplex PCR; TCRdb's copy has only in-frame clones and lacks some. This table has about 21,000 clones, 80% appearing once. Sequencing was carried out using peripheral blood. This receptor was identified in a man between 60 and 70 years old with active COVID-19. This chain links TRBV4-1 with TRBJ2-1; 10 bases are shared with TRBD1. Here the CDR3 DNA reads TGCGCCAGCAGCAAGGATCCTGGGACAGGGGATTACAATGAGCAGTTCTTC. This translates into CASSKDPGTGDYNEQFF.